The clone carrying this T cell receptor (beta chain) was picked up one time. This record belongs to a study of blood T cell repertoires in COVID-19. Original methodology: By means of reference gene primer amplification, nucleated cell counts were estimated. Repertoires were generated with immunoSEQ multiplex PCR, while TCRdb's copy carries only in-frame clones and drops some. The D gene and trimming were derived from the DNA, and the V and J assignments and clone size from that table. Altogether about 67,000 clones are present, just under 80% being singletons, with the ten largest covering just under 6.5%. The CDR3 contains 14 residues. With 3 bases clipped from V and 8 bases from J, the junction kept 6 bases outside the gene matches. The germline V gene has CDR1 SGHTA and CDR2 FQGNSA.

V gene TRBV7-2 combines with J gene TRBJ1-4; 7 bases fit TRBD1. Sequencing was done on a sample of peripheral blood. The receptor comes from a woman aged 60 to 75 with acute or convalescent COVID-19. CDR3: CASSFRQGAEKLFF. Here the CDR3 DNA reads TGTGCCAGCAGCTTTCGACAGGGTGCAGAAAAACTGTTTTTT.